The table lists the clone carrying this T cell receptor (beta chain) with a few counts. Authors' methods: Reference gene primer amplification gave nucleated cell count estimates. The repertoire was sequenced with immunoSEQ multiplex PCR; TCRdb's copy has only in-frame clones and lacks some. Clone size and the V and J calls come from that table; the DNA yielded D and trimming. The sample has more than 110,000 clones, roughly 82% seen once; the top ten hold under 15%. The sample comes from a study of blood T cell repertoires in COVID-19. At the level of the study: Samples representing acute and convalescent COVID-19 were sourced from the United States, Italy and Spain. PBMCs, B-cell-depleted T cells, or T cells were the source of the cDNA or gDNA that made up the material.

Trimming cost V 5 bases and J 0 bases, with 10 bases left between them. The CDR3 sequence is 15 residues long. Germline V gives CDR1 MNHEY, CDR2 SVGAGI. The chain has TRBV6-5 and TRBJ2-2, with D perhaps TRBD1 (6 bases). The receptor comes from a man older than 75 with acute or convalescent COVID-19. The sample was peripheral blood. CDR3 DNA: TGTGCCAGCAGTAGGGGGTCGGCGAACACCGGGGAGCTGTTTTTT. Amino acids: CASSRGSANTGELFF.